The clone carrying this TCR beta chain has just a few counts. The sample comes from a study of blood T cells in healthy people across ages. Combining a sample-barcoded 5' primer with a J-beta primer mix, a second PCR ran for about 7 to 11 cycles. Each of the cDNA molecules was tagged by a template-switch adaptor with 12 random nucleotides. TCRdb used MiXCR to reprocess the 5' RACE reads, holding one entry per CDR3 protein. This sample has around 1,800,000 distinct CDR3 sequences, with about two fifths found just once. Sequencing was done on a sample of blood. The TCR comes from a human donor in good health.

The CDR3: CASSYSTDSSSNEQYF. CDR3 DNA sequence: TGTGCCAGCAGTTACTCGACGGATTCTTCCTCTAACGAGCAGTACTTC. The rearrangement uses TRBV6-2 or TRBV6-3 and TRBJ2-7; D remains unclear. The CDR3 loop spans 16 amino acids. From germline, CDR1 is MNHEY and CDR2 SVGEGT. Trimming cost V 0 bases and J 5 bases, with 17 bases left between them.